The sample holds one count of the clone carrying this T cell receptor beta chain. Other DNA variants within this sample encode the same CDR3. This record belongs to a study of blood T cell repertoires in COVID-19. Looking at the study overall: Acute and convalescent COVID-19 specimens originated in the United States, Italy and Spain. T cells, B-cell-depleted T cells, or PBMCs provided the cDNA or gDNA that served as material.

The V gene's germline CDR1 is SGHTA and CDR2 FQGTGA. The CDR3 covers 15 residues. V shed 2 bases and J shed 0 bases, with 8 bases lying between them. Authors' data handling: From reference gene primer amplification, estimates of nucleated cell counts were derived. Repertoires were generated with immunoSEQ multiplex PCR, while TCRdb's copy carries only in-frame clones and drops some. V and J calls plus clone size are reproduced from that table; the DNA served to infer D and trimming. The table lists roughly 77,000 clones, over 85% of them singletons, with approximately 4.4% in the top ten. Sequencing was done on a sample of peripheral blood. The chain employs TRBV7-3 and TRBJ2-1; D remains unclear. This sequence was found in a man aged 50-60 years with active COVID-19. In DNA form, the CDR3 reads TGTGCCAGCAGCTTAGGTCCGAGCTCCTACAATGAGCAGTTCTTC. Translation: CASSLGPSSYNEQFF.